The next 17 T cell receptor beta chains were all read from a single sample in a study of CD8+CD57+ T cells in acquired aplastic anemia. Profiling of TCR beta VDJ combinations and CDR3 sequences used genomic DNA as template. MiXCR, applied by TCRdb to the reads, yields one record per CDR3 protein. The sample records fewer than 300,000 distinct CDR3 sequences, approximately 82% being singletons. Patients picked for sequencing had shown CD8+CD57+ cell expansion detected by flow cytometry. The material sequenced was sorted CD4+, CD8+, or CD8+CD57+ T cells (not recorded which) from PBMCs. These receptors were obtained from a human donor with aplastic anemia.

V and J are TRBV7-2 and TRBJ1-2, with a weak D call TRBD1 (6 bases). The germline V and J ends were trimmed by 5 bases and 10 bases, with 20 bases remaining between them. Germline V gene lookup returns CDR1 SGHTA and CDR2 FQGNSA. CDR3 size: 14 residues. CDR3 region: CASSLGARGHPYTF. CDR3 coding DNA: TGTGCCAGCAGCCTTGGGGCCAGGGGACATCCCTACACCTTC.

J is TRBJ1-5 and V is TRBV15; D gene ambiguous. CDR1 and CDR2 (germline): LNHNV, YYDKDF (reference sequence). This CDR3 comprises 14 residues. Trimming stripped 10 bases from V and 6 bases from J, with 19 bases between. This CDR3 reads CASSGRGLAQPQHF. The CDR3 DNA follows: TGTGCCAGCAGTGGCCGGGGTCTAGCTCAGCCCCAGCATTTT.

To note about this clonotype: Relative to the germline gene, one junction end is altered; a read error may explain this. The gene calls are TRBV7-3 and TRBJ2-5; D is unclear. The CDR3 covers 12 residues. Germline values: CDR1 SGHTA, CDR2 FQGTGA. CDR3 residues: CASSPLGSTDTF. The CDR3 bases are TGTGCCAGCAGCCCCTTGGGTAGCACCGATACCTTC.

Points on this clonotype: The junction departs from the called germline gene at one end, perhaps through a read error. V usage is TRBV2 and J usage is TRBJ2-1; possibly TRBD2 for D (6 bases). The length of the CDR3 is 13 residues. Germline V gene lookup returns CDR1 SNHLY and CDR2 FYNNEI. The CDR3 protein is CASRDGGIDKQFF. The CDR3, as DNA: TGTGCCAGCAGGGATGGGGGGATCGATAAGCAGTTCTTT. Full variable domain (rest looked up from reference TRBV2 and TRBJ2-1): EPEVTQTPSHQVTQMGQEVILRCVPISNHLYFYWYRQILGQKVEFLVSFYNNEISEKSEIFDDQFSVERPDGSNFTLKIRSTKLEDSAMYFCASRDGGIDKQFFGPGTRLTVL.

This clonotype was picked up a small number of times. The chain is built from TRBV7-6 and TRBJ2-1, with D perhaps TRBD2 (5 bases). From germline, CDR1 is SGHVS and CDR2 FNYEAQ. V lost 5 bases and J lost 2, with 13 bases in between. CDR3 length: 15 residues. CDR3 DNA sequence: TGTGCCAGCAGCCGAGCGAGCGGAGCCTACAATGAGCAGTTCTTC. Its protein product is CASSRASGAYNEQFF. Complete variable domain (other parts from reference TRBV7-6 and TRBJ2-1): GAGVSQSPRYKVTKRGQDVALRCDPISGHVSLYWYRQALGQGPEFLTYFNYEAQQDKSGLPNDRFSAERPEGSISTLTIQRTEQRDSAMYRCASSRASGAYNEQFFGPGTRLTVL.

In its sample, this clonotype was seen a few times. It is likely a read error, because the conserved phenylalanine at the end of the CDR3 is missing. No DNA is shown, since the ends of the CDR3 on it are uncertain; the CDR3 is the one TCRdb lists. This rearrangement joins TRBV2 to TRBJ1-1; the table names TRBD1, a call not compared with the DNA. The CDR3 sequence runs 15 residues, both termini included. The V gene's germline CDR1 is SNHLY and CDR2 FYNNEI. CDR3 loop: CASGDGGTDTQYFFL.

The table lists this clonotype with a count of one. A read error may account for a junction end that differs from germline. The genes are TRBV7-3 and TRBJ2-3; 9 bases are shared with TRBD2. CDR1 and CDR2 from the germline V gene are SGHTA and FQGTGA. This CDR3 is 14 amino acids long. The CDR3 region has the DNA TGTGCCAGCAGCTTCTCGGGAGCGGGGGGTACAGAGCAGTTT. Translating gives CASSFSGAGGTEQF.

A note on this clonotype: A read error may account for a junction end that differs from germline. The chain joins TRBV7-8 to TRBJ1-1, with a tentative D call TRBD1 (6 bases). CDR1 and CDR2 from the germline V gene are SGHVS and FQNEAQ. This CDR3 has 15 residues. The CDR3 bases are TGTGCCAGCAGCTTCGACTCTGACAGGACCGCTGATGCTTTCTTT. Its protein is CASSFDSDRTADAFF.

This clonotype was recorded only once. This chain uses TRBV7-8 with TRBJ1-1; possibly TRBD1 for D (5 bases). With 3 bases removed from V and 13 bases from J, the gap between germline ends came to 24 bases. Germline V gives CDR1 SGHVS, CDR2 FQNEAQ. There are 15 residues in the CDR3. This chain's CDR3 is CASSLGVVPIRSIFF. The CDR3, as DNA: TGTGCCAGCAGCTTGGGGGTGGTCCCGATACGCAGTATTTTCTTT.

The sample holds a few counts of this clonotype. The chain combines TRBV9 with TRBJ1-2, with D possibly TRBD1 on 6 matching bases. CDR1 is SGDLS, CDR2 YYNGEE, per germline. Trimming cost V 3 bases and J 5 bases, with 20 bases left between them. This CDR3 comprises 16 residues. CDR3 sequence (DNA): TGTGCCAGCAGCGCGGAGGGGGGAGGGCTCGTATATGGCTACACCTTC. Translating gives CASSAEGGGLVYGYTF.

As concerns this clonotype: The CDR3 does not close with the conserved phenylalanine or tryptophan, likely indicating a read error. The DNA is omitted, as the CDR3 cannot be located on it reliably, and the CDR3 follows TCRdb's listing. The chain employs TRBV7-8 and TRBJ2-5. The CDR3 has 14 residues if both end residues are counted. Germline-derived CDR1 and CDR2 are SGHVS and FQNEAQ. CDR3 loop: CATSLAGEQETQYL.

The chain carries TRBV2 and TRBJ2-6; no firm D call. Germline V gene data show CDR1 as SNHLY and CDR2 as FYNNEI. V was cut by 6 bases and J by 19 bases, with 28 bases left in between. The length of the CDR3 is 15 residues. In DNA form, the CDR3 reads TGTGCCAGCAGCGTAGGGTCAGATACGCACAATTTTCTCACTTTC. It translates to CASSVGSDTHNFLTF.

The chain is built from TRBV7-2 and TRBJ2-5, with D perhaps TRBD1 (5 bases). Germline CDR1 and CDR2: SGHTA and FQGNSA. V lost 3 bases, J lost 2 bases, and 13 bases lay in between. The CDR3 is 15 amino acids. The chain's CDR3 is CASSLGPRDQETQYF. The CDR3 DNA reads as TGTGCCAGCAGCTTGGGGCCTAGGGATCAAGAGACCCAGTACTTC.

About this clonotype: Given the absence of the conserved phenylalanine or tryptophan at the CDR3 end, a read error is likely. The DNA is left out, because the CDR3 cannot be placed on it with certainty; the CDR3 is given as TCRdb lists it. The V and J genes are TRBV7-2 and TRBJ2-3; the DNA was not used to check the table's D call, TRBD2. A total of 13 residues make up the CDR3, ends included. CDR1 is SGHTA, CDR2 FQGNSA, per germline. The CDR3 sequence: CASGVRPAETALS.

To note about this clonotype: Because the CDR3 is missing its conserved closing phenylalanine or tryptophan, this is likely a read error. It is unclear where the CDR3 begins or ends on the DNA, so no DNA is shown, and the CDR3 is as TCRdb lists it. V and J are TRBV7-9 and TRBJ2-5; the table's D call, TRBD2, was not checked against the DNA. CDR1 SEHNR and CDR2 FQNEAQ come from the germline V gene (reference sequence). The CDR3 has 12 residues if both end residues are counted. This CDR3 is CASSFLRSGRSD.

The gene calls are TRBV12-3 or TRBV12-4 and TRBJ2-3; D possibly corresponds to TRBD1 (6 bases). The CDR3 is made up of 17 amino acids. Trimming cost V 6 bases and J 0 bases, with 19 bases left between them. The chain's CDR3 is CASSPWGQNPSTDTQYF. In nucleotides, the CDR3 is TGTGCCAGCAGCCCCTGGGGGCAGAACCCTAGCACAGATACGCAGTATTTT.

As to this clonotype: The conserved closing phenylalanine or tryptophan is absent in this CDR3, likely reflecting a read error. No DNA is shown, since the ends of the CDR3 on it are uncertain; the CDR3 is the one TCRdb lists. This sequence joins TRBV19 and TRBJ2-1; TRBD2 is the table's D call and was not checked against the DNA. The germline V gene encodes CDR1 LNHDA and CDR2 SQIVND (reference sequence). From its first to its last residue, the CDR3 has 16 amino acids. CDR3: CASSLGSGVYNEQFFV.